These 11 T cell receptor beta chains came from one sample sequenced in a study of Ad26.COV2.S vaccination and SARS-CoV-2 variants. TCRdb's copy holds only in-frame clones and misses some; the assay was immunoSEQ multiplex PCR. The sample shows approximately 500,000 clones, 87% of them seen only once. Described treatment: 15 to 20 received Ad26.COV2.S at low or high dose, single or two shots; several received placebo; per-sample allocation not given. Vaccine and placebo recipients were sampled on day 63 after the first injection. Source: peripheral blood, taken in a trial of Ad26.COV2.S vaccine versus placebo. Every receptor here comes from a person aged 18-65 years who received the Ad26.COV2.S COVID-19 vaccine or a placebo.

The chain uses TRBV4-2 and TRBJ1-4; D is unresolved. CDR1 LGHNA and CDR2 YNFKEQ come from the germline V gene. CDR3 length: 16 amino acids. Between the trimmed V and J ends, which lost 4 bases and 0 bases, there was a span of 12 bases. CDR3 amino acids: CASSPTLGSTNEKLFF. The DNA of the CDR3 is TGTGCCAGCAGCCCGACCCTAGGGTCAACTAATGAAAAACTGTTTTTT.

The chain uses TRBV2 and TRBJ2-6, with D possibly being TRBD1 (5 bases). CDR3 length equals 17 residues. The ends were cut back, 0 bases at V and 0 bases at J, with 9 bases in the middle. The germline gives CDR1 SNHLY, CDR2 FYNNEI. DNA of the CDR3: TGTGCCAGCAGTGAAGCGGGCAGGGCCTCTGGGGCCAACGTCCTGACTTTC. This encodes CASSEAGRASGANVLTF.

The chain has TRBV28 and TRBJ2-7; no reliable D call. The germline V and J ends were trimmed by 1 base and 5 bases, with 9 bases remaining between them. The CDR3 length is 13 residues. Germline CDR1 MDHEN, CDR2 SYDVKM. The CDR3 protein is CASSLYSEHEQYF. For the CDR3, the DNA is TGTGCCAGCAGTTTATACTCGGAGCACGAGCAGTACTTC.

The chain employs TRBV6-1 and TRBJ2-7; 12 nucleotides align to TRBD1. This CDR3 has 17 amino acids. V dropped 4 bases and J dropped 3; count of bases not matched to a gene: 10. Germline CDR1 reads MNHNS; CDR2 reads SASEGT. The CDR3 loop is CASSAGTGGDVFYEQYF. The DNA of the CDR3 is TGTGCCAGCAGTGCCGGGACAGGGGGCGATGTCTTCTACGAGCAGTACTTC.

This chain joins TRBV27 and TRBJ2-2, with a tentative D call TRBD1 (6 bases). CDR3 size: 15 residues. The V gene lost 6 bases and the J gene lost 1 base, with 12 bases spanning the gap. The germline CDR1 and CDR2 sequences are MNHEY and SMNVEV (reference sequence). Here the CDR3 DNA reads TGTGCCAGCAGAATGGGACAAGTGAACACCGGGGAGCTGTTTTTT. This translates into CASRMGQVNTGELFF.

The CDR3 DNA reads as TGTGCCAGTGGAATAGGTCGACGACAGTCTTATGGCTACACCTTC. Residues: CASGIGRRQSYGYTF. This chain uses TRBV19 with TRBJ1-2, with a possible D match to TRBD1 (5 bases). The CDR3 loop spans 15 amino acids. The V end was cut by 8 bases, the J end by 5 bases, with 21 bases between. Per germline, CDR1 LNHDA and CDR2 SQIVND (reference sequence).

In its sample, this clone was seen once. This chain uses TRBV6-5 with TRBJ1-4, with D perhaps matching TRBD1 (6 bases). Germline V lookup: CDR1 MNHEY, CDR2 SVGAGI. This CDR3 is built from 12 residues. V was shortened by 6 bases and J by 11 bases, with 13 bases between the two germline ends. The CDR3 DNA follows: TGTGCCAGCAGCCCGGGGGCTCAGAAACTGTTTTTT. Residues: CASSPGAQKLFF.

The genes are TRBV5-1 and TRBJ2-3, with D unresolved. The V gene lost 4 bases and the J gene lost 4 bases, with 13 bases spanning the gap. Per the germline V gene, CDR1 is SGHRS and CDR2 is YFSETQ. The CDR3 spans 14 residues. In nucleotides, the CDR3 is TGCGCCAGCAGCCTGGAGACCATCGCAGATACGCAGTATTTT. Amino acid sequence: CASSLETIADTQYF.

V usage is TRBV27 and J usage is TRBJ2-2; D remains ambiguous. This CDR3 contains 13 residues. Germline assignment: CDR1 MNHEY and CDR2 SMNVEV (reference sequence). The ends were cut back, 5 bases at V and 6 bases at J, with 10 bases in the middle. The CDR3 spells CASSPRLSGELFF. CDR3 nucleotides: TGTGCCAGCAGTCCCCGGTTGTCCGGGGAGCTGTTTTTT.

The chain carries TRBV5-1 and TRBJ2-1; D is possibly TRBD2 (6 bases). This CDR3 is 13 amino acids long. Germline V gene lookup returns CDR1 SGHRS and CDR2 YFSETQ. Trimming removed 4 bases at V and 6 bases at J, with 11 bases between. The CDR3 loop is CASSAGPVNEQFF. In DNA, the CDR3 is TGCGCCAGCAGCGCGGGACCAGTCAATGAGCAGTTCTTC. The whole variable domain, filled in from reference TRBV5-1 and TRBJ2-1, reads KAGVTQTPRYLIKTRGQQVTLSCSPISGHRSVSWYQQTPGQGLQFLFEYFSETQRNKGNFPGRFSGRQFSNSRSEMNVSTLELGDSALYLCASSAGPVNEQFFGPGTRLTVL.

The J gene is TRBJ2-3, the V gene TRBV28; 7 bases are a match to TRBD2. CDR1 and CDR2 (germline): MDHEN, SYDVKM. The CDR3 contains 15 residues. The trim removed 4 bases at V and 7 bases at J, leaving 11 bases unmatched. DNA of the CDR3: TGTGCCAGCAGTTCACTGAGGACTAGTTCCTATACGCAGTATTTT. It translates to CASSSLRTSSYTQYF.